There are many counts of the clone carrying this TCR beta chain. Its antigen is currently unknown. Time point indicated: persistent/refractory GD, antithyroid drugs over 5 years with positive TRAb. RNA isolated from PBMCs was used to make the TCR library. The sample is drawn from a study of regulatory T cells in long-lasting Graves disease. Study-wide results and caveats: Those with persistent disease had in common more public clonotypes (2,741) than new patients (approximately 990).

In building TCR beta libraries, iRepertoire HTBI primers were used together with Arm-PCR of CDR3 regions. TCRdb passed the multiplex PCR reads through MiXCR, listing each CDR3 protein once. The table includes roughly 500,000 distinct CDR3 sequences, around a fifth detected once. This sequence originates from a female donor with Graves disease. This specimen was peripheral blood mononuclear cells (PBMCs), taken when the disease was refractory, from a patient treated with antithyroid drugs.

This CDR3 reads CASSYEQVTGELFF. The CDR3 DNA sequence: TGTGCCAGCAGTTACGAGCAGGTTACCGGGGAGCTGTTTTTT. V and J are TRBV6-5 and TRBJ2-2; D remains ambiguous. The V end was cut by 2 bases, the J end by 5 bases, with 9 bases between. Per the germline V gene, CDR1 is MNHEY and CDR2 is SVGAGI. The CDR3 spans 14 residues.